This T cell receptor beta chain was recorded in a study of T cell responses to AZD1222 COVID-19 vaccine. Whole-study findings and limits: Increased Spike-specific TCR breadth and depth were observed after two AZD1222 doses. A mostly white British donor set with more females was recruited, and clonal diversity was possibly underestimated. Every sample of the repertoires postdated the peak T cell response.

Looked up from germline, CDR1 is LNHDA and CDR2 is SQIVND (reference sequence). Trimming left V 7 bases short and J 3 bases short, with 12 bases between. The CDR3 spans 14 residues. As regards this clone: Its antigen is undetermined.

Data came from immunoSEQ multiplex PCR; TCRdb stores just in-frame clones and leaves some out. The sample gives 100,000 or so clones, around 85% of which show up once; 6.3% is in the top ten. The TCR originated in an adult in good health. This chain connects TRBV19 to TRBJ2-2; maybe TRBD1 (5 bases). The specimen was peripheral blood, collected on day 0 of AZD1222 vaccination. In nucleotides, the CDR3 is TGTGCCAGTAAATCAGGGTTCTACACCGGGGAGCTGTTTTTT. This sequence encodes CASKSGFYTGELFF.